This T cell receptor beta chain was identified during a study of CD8 T cells in ankylosing spondylitis. Study results and caveats: In ankylosing spondylitis blood, a motif of fewer than 10 highly homologous TCR beta variants appeared characteristic. CD8+ disease-linked clones were present at relatively low frequencies in blood. As reported, disease-linked clones showed significant enrichment in matched ankylosing spondylitis synovial fluid.

The V gene's germline CDR1 is SGHDT and CDR2 YYEEEE. The CDR3 totals 15 residues. Trimming took 0 bases from V and 4 from J, leaving 10 bases between them. This clonotype has ten or more counts. Its specificity is not known. TCRdb reanalysed the 5' RACE reads using MiXCR and keeps one entry per CDR3 protein. The sample lists 200,000 or so distinct CDR3 sequences, about a quarter occurring once. The V call is TRBV5-6, the J call TRBJ2-2; D possibly corresponds to TRBD1 (5 bases). Sequencing was carried out using blood, either unsorted or a sorted T cell fraction (not recorded which). This sequence was found in a male donor with ankylosing spondylitis or in good health (not recorded which). In DNA form, the CDR3 reads TGTGCCAGCAGCTTGGACAGGTCAGCCACCGGGGAGCTGTTTTTT. This translates into CASSLDRSATGELFF.